Following are 22 T cell receptor beta chains from one sample sequenced in a study of shared clonotypes between healthy human individuals. Assay: immunoSEQ multiplex PCR; the TCRdb copy retains only in-frame clones and omits some. The sample consists of some 2 million clones, 90% to 95% of them appearing once. Sequenced input: naive CD4+ T cells sorted from blood. Subset in this sample: CD45RA+ positively selected. All receptors come from a man younger than 35 in good health.

In regard to this clone: In the same sample, other DNA sequences code for this CDR3. The chain is built from TRBV5-1 and TRBJ1-3; a weak D match, TRBD1 (5 bases). The CDR3 length is 15 residues. V was clipped by 0 bases and J by 0 bases, with 7 bases between them. The germline gives CDR1 SGHRS, CDR2 YFSETQ. CDR3 loop: CASSLAGDSGNTIYF. The CDR3 region has the DNA TGCGCCAGCAGCTTGGCGGGGGACTCTGGAAACACCATATATTTT.

The chain recombines TRBV7-9 with TRBJ2-7, with TRBD1 matching 9 bases. In germline, CDR1 is SEHNR, CDR2 FQNEAQ (reference sequence). The CDR3 extends over 15 amino acids. With V trimmed by 1 base and J by 3 bases, 4 bases remained unmatched. The DNA for the CDR3 is TGTGCCAGCAGCTTAGTGGAGGGACAGGGCTACGAGCAGTACTTC. It encodes CASSLVEGQGYEQYF.

This clone has ten or more counts. The chain carries TRBV7-9 and TRBJ1-1; D unresolved. The CDR3 is 12 residues long. Trimming removed 2 bases from V and 8 bases from J, with 9 bases in between. The germline V gene has CDR1 SEHNR and CDR2 FQNEAQ (reference sequence). CDR3 in amino acids: CASSLITGEAFF. The DNA for the CDR3 is TGTGCCAGCAGCTTAATCACGGGAGAAGCTTTCTTT.

The chain recombines TRBV5-1 with TRBJ1-5; TRBD1 matches 10 bases. Germline assignment: CDR1 SGHRS and CDR2 YFSETQ. The CDR3 loop spans 15 amino acids. Unmatched junction bases numbered 8, after V lost 4 bases and J lost 7 bases. The CDR3, as DNA: TGCGCCAGCAGCATAGGGACAGGGGAAAGACAGCCCCAGCATTTT. Encoded protein: CASSIGTGERQPQHF.

The rearrangement links TRBV5-1 to TRBJ2-5, with unresolved D. Germline V lookup: CDR1 SGHRS, CDR2 YFSETQ. The CDR3 is 13 amino acids. Trimming stripped 5 bases from V and 0 bases from J, with 8 bases between. This chain's CDR3 is CASSASNQETQYF. The CDR3 DNA reads TGCGCCAGCAGTGCGAGCAACCAAGAGACCCAGTACTTC.

The rearrangement uses TRBV5-4 and TRBJ2-2; weak D call: TRBD2 (6 bases). The length of the CDR3 is 16 residues. Trimming cost V 4 bases and J 1 base, with 14 bases left between them. CDR1 is SGHNT and CDR2 is YYREEE in the germline V gene (reference sequence). CDR3 sequence (DNA): TGTGCCAGCAGCCGAGCTAGCGAGGGGAACACCGGGGAGCTGTTTTTT. Translating gives CASSRASEGNTGELFF.

As concerns this clone: Other DNA sequences of this sample code for an identical CDR3. The chain is built from TRBV27 and TRBJ1-5; 7 bases are shared with TRBD1. Losses at the gene ends were 5 bases for V and 3 bases for J; bases not matched to a gene: 4. This CDR3 region has 14 residues. From germline, CDR1 is MNHEY and CDR2 SMNVEV (reference sequence). CDR3 coding DNA: TGTGCCAGCAGTCGACAGGGATCCAATCAGCCCCAGCATTTT. Its protein product is CASSRQGSNQPQHF.

Notes on this clone: The sample carries other DNA sequences with the same CDR3. The CDR3 loop reads CASSSPGGETQYF. The CDR3 nucleotides are TGTGCCAGCAGTTCCCCTGGGGGCGAGACCCAGTACTTC. The V call is TRBV6-5, the J call TRBJ2-5; TRBD1 is a possible D gene (6 bases). Germline V gene sequence: CDR1 MNHEY, CDR2 SVGAGI. The V gene lost 4 bases and the J gene lost 5 bases, with 11 bases spanning the gap. The CDR3 is 13 residues long.

The chain uses TRBV29-1 and TRBJ1-5; D possibly corresponds to TRBD1 (6 bases). The length of the CDR3 is 15 residues. Germline V CDR1 and CDR2: SQVTM, ANQGSEA. V was trimmed by 8 bases and J by 4 bases, leaving 21 bases between them. The CDR3 coding sequence is TGCAGCACGTGGGTGGGGGGACACCTAAATCAGCCCCAGCATTTT. Translated: CSTWVGGHLNQPQHF.

The V call is TRBV19, the J call TRBJ1-4; no firm D call. The CDR3 runs to 14 residues. CDR1 LNHDA and CDR2 SQIVND come from the germline V gene (reference sequence). Between the trimmed V and J ends, which lost 7 bases and 0 bases, there was a span of 9 bases. CDR3 sequence reads: CASINSSTNEKLFF. Here the CDR3 DNA reads TGTGCCAGTATCAACAGCTCAACTAATGAAAAACTGTTTTTT.

The chain employs TRBV5-1 and TRBJ2-3, with TRBD2 identical over 11 bases. The CDR3 runs to 17 residues. The junction had 8 bases not matched to a gene; V was cut back by 5 bases and J by 0 bases. The germline CDR1 and CDR2 sequences are SGHRS and YFSETQ. CDR3 in DNA: TGCGCCAGCAGGCGGCAAGGGACTAGCGGAAGCACAGATACGCAGTATTTT. It is translated as CASRRQGTSGSTDTQYF.

V is TRBV6-1 and J is TRBJ1-6; 7 bases are a match to TRBD1. Trimming cost V 3 bases and J 3 bases; bases outside gene matches: 5. CDR1 MNHNS and CDR2 SASEGT come from the germline V gene. This CDR3 region has 16 residues. The CDR3 protein is CASSEGQGVYNSPLHF. The CDR3, as DNA: TGTGCCAGCAGTGAGGGCCAGGGGGTCTATAATTCACCCCTCCACTTT.

As to this clone: It may be a read error: a sequence one base away is much more abundant. Other DNA sequences from this sample encode an identical CDR3 as well. The chain employs TRBV6-5 and TRBJ1-2, with 7 bases aligning to TRBD1. This CDR3 comprises 13 residues. Trimming at V came to 6 bases and at J to 3 bases, leaving 4 bases not matched to a gene. Germline CDR1 reads MNHEY; CDR2 reads SVGAGI. The CDR3 bases are TGTGCCAGCAGCCGACAGGGCGACTATGGCTACACCTTC. It is translated as CASSRQGDYGYTF.

The rearrangement uses TRBV9 and TRBJ2-7, with TRBD1 matching 8 bases. Losses at the gene ends were 8 bases for V and 2 bases for J; bases not matched to a gene: 9. The CDR3 extends over 14 amino acids. Germline CDR1 is SGDLS and CDR2 is YYNGEE. In DNA form, the CDR3 reads TGTGCCAGTACCGCCGGGACAGGAGCCTACGAGCAGTACTTC. This sequence encodes CASTAGTGAYEQYF.

This chain uses TRBV5-1 with TRBJ2-7, with 8 bases aligning to TRBD1. This CDR3 region has 14 residues. With 4 bases clipped from V and 6 bases from J, the junction kept 9 bases outside the gene matches. Germline-derived CDR1 and CDR2 are SGHRS and YFSETQ. CDR3 DNA sequence: TGCGCCAGCAGCCCCGGACAGGGATACTTCGAGCAGTACTTC. Translation gives CASSPGQGYFEQYF.

CDR3 nucleotide sequence: TGTGCCAGCAGCCGTAAGGTAGCGGGGGCGGGCACAGATACGCAGTATTTT. Amino acid sequence: CASSRKVAGAGTDTQYF. The V call is TRBV7-9, the J call TRBJ2-3; TRBD2 aligns across 9 bases. With V trimmed by 5 bases and J by 1 base, 10 bases remained unmatched. The CDR3 is 17 residues long. Per the germline V gene, CDR1 is SEHNR and CDR2 is FQNEAQ (reference sequence). The entire variable domain, with the rest obtained from reference TRBV7-9 and TRBJ2-3, is as follows: DTGVSQNPRHKITKRGQNVTFRCDPISEHNRLYWYRQTLGQGPEFLTYFQNEAQLEKSRLLSDRFSAERPKGSFSTLEIQRTEQGDSAMYLCASSRKVAGAGTDTQYFGPGTRLTVL.

The chain couples TRBV4-1 to TRBJ2-1; the match to TRBD2 covers 9 bases. Looked up from germline, CDR1 is MGHRA and CDR2 is YSYEKL. V shed 4 bases, J shed 7 bases, and the junction held 8 bases outside the gene matches. The CDR3 has 15 amino acids. Written as DNA, the CDR3 is TGCGCCAGCAGCCCGGGTCTAGCGGGGCCTAATGAGCAGTTCTTC. Protein sequence: CASSPGLAGPNEQFF.

The chain has TRBV18 and TRBJ1-3; 8 positions match TRBD1. The CDR3 spans 18 residues. V lost 0 bases to trimming and J lost 0 bases; unmatched junction nucleotides: 7. Looked up from germline, CDR1 is KGHSH and CDR2 is LQKENI. The CDR3 reads CASSPPGQVLISGNTIYF. The CDR3 DNA reads TGTGCCAGCTCACCACCGGGACAGGTCCTTATCTCTGGAAACACCATATATTTT.

The count of this clone is one. The chain carries TRBV7-2 and TRBJ2-7; no clear D. V was cut by 2 bases and J by 7 bases, with 21 bases left in between. The germline CDR1 and CDR2 sequences are SGHTA and FQGNSA. The CDR3 has 16 amino acids. The CDR3 here is CASSLSITSPTREQYF. In DNA form, the CDR3 reads TGTGCCAGCAGCTTAAGTATTACATCGCCCACGAGGGAGCAGTACTTC.

The genes are TRBV6-6 and TRBJ1-2; unclear D gene. The V end lost 1 base, the J end lost 8 bases, and 17 bases lay between the germline ends. The CDR3 has 15 amino acids. Germline CDR1 reads MNHNY; CDR2 reads SVGAGI (reference sequence). For the CDR3, the DNA is TGTGCCAGCAGTTACTTAACTACGGACCTAGGGGGCTACACCTTC. Translation gives CASSYLTTDLGGYTF.

The J gene is TRBJ2-1, the V gene TRBV4-3; no clear D gene. V shed 0 bases and J shed 8 bases, with 11 bases lying between them. CDR3 size: 14 residues. Germline CDR1 and CDR2: LGHNA and YSLEER. This chain's CDR3 is CASSQDYKSDEQFF. In DNA, the CDR3 is TGCGCCAGCAGCCAAGATTACAAAAGCGATGAGCAGTTCTTC.

This clone showed up just a few times. The chain is built from TRBV19 and TRBJ1-2; 7 bases fit TRBD1. Trimming at V came to 5 bases and at J to 8 bases, leaving 11 bases not matched to a gene. In germline, CDR1 is LNHDA, CDR2 SQIVND (reference sequence). The CDR3 is 14 amino acids. The CDR3 DNA reads TGTGCCAGTAGTGTCGACAGGGCGGCGGGCGGCTACACCTTC. It specifies CASSVDRAAGGYTF.